The T cell receptor beta chain under discussion was sequenced for a study of T cell clones after liver transplantation. About the research overall: At least one year of complete immunosuppression withdrawal without enzymes over twice normal defined tolerance.

The V gene's germline CDR1 is LGHNA and CDR2 YNFKEQ. This CDR3 has 17 residues. V dropped 0 bases and J dropped 0 bases, with 15 bases sitting between them. There are a few counts of this clone. Using immunoSEQ multiplex PCR, the repertoire was profiled, and TCRdb retains in-frame clones only, with some absent. The table includes tens of thousands of clones, 60% to 75% detected once. This clonotype was sampled from a human patient who received a liver transplant. Some of the T cells might come from the graft donor. The chain links TRBV4-2 to TRBJ2-7, with a weak D call TRBD1 (5 bases). This sample comprised CD4+ T cells from blood, obtained at the 22-month timepoint. In DNA form, the CDR3 reads TGTGCCAGCAGCCAAGATCTAAGGGCAGGGCTCTCCTACGAGCAGTACTTC. Translating it yields CASSQDLRAGLSYEQYF.